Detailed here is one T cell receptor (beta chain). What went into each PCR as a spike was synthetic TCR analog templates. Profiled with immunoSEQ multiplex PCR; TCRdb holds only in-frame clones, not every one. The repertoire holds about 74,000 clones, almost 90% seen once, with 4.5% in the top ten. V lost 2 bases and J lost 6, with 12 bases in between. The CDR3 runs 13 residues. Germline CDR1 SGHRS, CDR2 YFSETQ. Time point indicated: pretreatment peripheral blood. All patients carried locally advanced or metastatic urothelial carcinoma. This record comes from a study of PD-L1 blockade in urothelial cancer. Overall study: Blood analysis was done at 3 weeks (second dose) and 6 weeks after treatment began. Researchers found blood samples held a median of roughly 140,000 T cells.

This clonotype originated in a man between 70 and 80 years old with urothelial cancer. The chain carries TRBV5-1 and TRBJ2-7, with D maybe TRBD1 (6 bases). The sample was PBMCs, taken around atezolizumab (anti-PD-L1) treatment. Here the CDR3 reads CASSFEGQGEQYF. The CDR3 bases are TGCGCCAGCAGCTTCGAGGGACAAGGCGAGCAGTACTTC.